This T cell receptor beta chain derives from a study of early T cells in non-severe SARS-CoV-2 infection. Turning to the study itself: Sequencing of bulk RNA from unsorted whole blood was done, without chain pairing.

This clonotype came up many times. TCRdb independently ran MiXCR on the 5' RACE reads; one entry per CDR3 protein. The sample lists about 21,000 distinct CDR3 sequences; approximately 5.7% were seen once. Trimming cost V 4 bases and J 0 bases; bases outside gene matches: 7. Germline V lookup: CDR1 SGHTA, CDR2 FQGTGA. The CDR3 runs 16 residues. The sequencing used whole blood, collected at baseline. This TCR derives from an adult who was a healthcare worker with PCR-confirmed SARS-CoV-2 infection or an uninfected control (not recorded which). The chain is built from TRBV7-3 and TRBJ2-3; TRBD2 matches at 7 bases. In DNA form, the CDR3 reads TGTGCCAGCAGCTCGCCCGGACTAGGTAGCACAGATACGCAGTATTTT. Residues: CASSSPGLGSTDTQYF.